A single sample is the source of the 17 T cell receptor beta chains below, sequenced in a study of radiotherapy plus CTLA-4 blockade in lung cancer. The data were produced by immunoSEQ multiplex PCR, yet TCRdb's version contains in-frame clones alone and is incomplete. Here the sample spans roughly 59,000 clones, around 74% being singletons. The sequencing used peripheral blood, collected from a patient treated with radiotherapy plus ipilimumab. All receptors derive from a human donor with non-small cell lung cancer whose response to radiotherapy plus ipilimumab could not be evaluated.

CDR3 sequence reads: CASSLISSPSGTEAFF. The CDR3 coding sequence is TGTGCCAGCAGCTTGATAAGCTCCCCCAGCGGCACTGAAGCTTTCTTT. V gene TRBV11-1 combines with J gene TRBJ1-1; no clear D. Germline V gives CDR1 SGHAT, CDR2 FQDESV (reference sequence). The CDR3 runs to 16 residues. The ends were cut back, 3 bases at V and 4 bases at J, with 18 bases in the middle.

This rearrangement joins TRBV5-4 to TRBJ2-7; 12 bases agree with TRBD2. CDR1 is SGHNT and CDR2 is YYREEE in the germline V gene (reference sequence). The CDR3 totals 17 residues. Trimming took 0 bases from V and 1 from J; bases not matched to a gene: 5. CDR3 nucleotide sequence: TGTGCCAGCAGCTTGGTATCGCTAGCGGGAGGGTCCTACGAGCAGTACTTC. Translated: CASSLVSLAGGSYEQYF.

This chain connects TRBV5-1 to TRBJ2-7; 10 bases match TRBD2. The V and J ends lost 3 bases and 2 bases, in that order; junction bases with no gene match: 8. CDR1 is SGHRS and CDR2 is YFSETQ in the germline V gene. CDR3 length: 16 amino acids. The CDR3: CASSSLAGVSPYEQYF. In DNA, the CDR3 is TGCGCCAGCAGCTCTCTAGCGGGAGTTTCCCCCTACGAGCAGTACTTC.

In the case of this clone: Other DNA variants within this sample encode the same CDR3. This chain connects TRBV5-1 to TRBJ2-2; 9 positions agree with TRBD2. V gave up 5 bases and J gave up 0 bases; unmatched junction bases: 2. This CDR3 is built from 15 residues. From germline, CDR1 is SGHRS and CDR2 YFSETQ. Here the CDR3 reads CASRAGGANTGELFF. CDR3 in DNA: TGCGCCAGCAGGGCGGGGGGGGCGAACACCGGGGAGCTGTTTTTT.

V gene TRBV6-1 combines with J gene TRBJ2-7; D perhaps matches TRBD1 (7 bases). The length of the CDR3 is 14 residues. The V gene's germline CDR1 is MNHNS and CDR2 SASEGT. Trimming cost V 7 bases and J 3 bases, with 16 bases left between them. The CDR3 here is CASIPGGGGYEQYF. The CDR3 DNA sequence: TGTGCCAGCATTCCAGGGGGAGGTGGCTACGAGCAGTACTTC.

The chain has TRBV6-1 and TRBJ1-2; tentatively, D is TRBD1 (5 bases). V was pared by 1 base and J by 7 bases, with 10 bases between. This CDR3 has 13 residues. Germline CDR1 reads MNHNS; CDR2 reads SASEGT. CDR3 residues: CASSEEGDGGYTF. The DNA for the CDR3 is TGTGCCAGCAGTGAAGAAGGGGATGGTGGCTACACCTTC.

On this clone itself: The sample holds other DNA sequences that translate to the same CDR3. The rearrangement joins TRBV29-1 to TRBJ2-7; 8 bases agree with TRBD1. J gave up 2 bases and V 0 bases, and 6 bases lay outside the gene matches. Germline V gene lookup returns CDR1 SQVTM and CDR2 ANQGSEA. CDR3 size: 15 residues. The CDR3 DNA reads TGCAGCGTTGAAGATTGGGGGACAGGCACCTACGAGCAGTACTTC. Translating gives CSVEDWGTGTYEQYF.

The chain uses TRBV7-9 and TRBJ2-1; TRBD2 matches at 9 bases. This CDR3 spans 17 amino acids. The V segment lost 4 bases and the J segment 7 bases; nucleotides outside the gene matches: 14. Per germline, CDR1 SEHNR and CDR2 FQNEAQ (reference sequence). CDR3 in DNA: TGTGCCAGCAGCTGGGCCGGGGTAGCGGGGGCCCCGAATGAGCAGTTCTTC. This encodes CASSWAGVAGAPNEQFF.

The chain links TRBV11-3 to TRBJ2-5; 8 bases map to TRBD1. CDR3 size: 14 residues. Germline trimming cut 4 bases from V and 1 base from J; bases unmatched to any gene: 2. Germline CDR1 is SGHNT and CDR2 is YENEEA. The CDR3 nucleotides are TGTGCCAGCAGCTCCGGACAGGGCCAAGAGACCCAGTACTTC. Encoded protein: CASSSGQGQETQYF.

The rearrangement joins TRBV6-5 to TRBJ1-5; TRBD1 agrees at 12 bases. The CDR3 sequence is 14 residues long. The germline V gene has CDR1 MNHEY and CDR2 SVGAGI. The V segment lost 8 bases and the J segment 5 bases; nucleotides outside the gene matches: 4. The CDR3 DNA follows: TGTGCCAGCGGGACAGGGGGCCGCGATCAGCCCCAGCATTTT. Amino acid sequence: CASGTGGRDQPQHF.

This chain joins TRBV5-1 and TRBJ2-5; 8 bases match TRBD1. The end of the DNA fits TRBJ2-7 better, so the J call may be wrong. Germline-derived CDR1 and CDR2 are SGHRS and YFSETQ. There are 13 residues in the CDR3. This CDR3 reads CASSLRTGYEQYF. The DNA of the CDR3 is TGCGCCAGCAGCTTGAGGACAGGGTACGAGCAGTACTTC.

The chain employs TRBV9 and TRBJ2-5; TRBD1 matches at 12 bases. Unmatched junction bases numbered 9, after V lost 4 bases and J lost 5 bases. The CDR3 length is 16 residues. The V gene's germline CDR1 is SGDLS and CDR2 YYNGEE. CDR3 nucleotides: TGTGCCAGCAGCCCACATGGCGGGACAGGGGGCGAGACCCAGTACTTC. Protein product: CASSPHGGTGGETQYF. The full variable domain, rest sourced from reference TRBV9 and TRBJ2-5, is DSGVTQTPKHLITATGQRVTLRCSPRSGDLSVYWYQQSLDQGLQFLIQYYNGEERAKGNILERFSAQQFPDLHSELNLSSLELGDSALYFCASSPHGGTGGETQYFGPGTRLLVL.

The rearrangement uses TRBV7-2 and TRBJ2-7; maybe TRBD2 (6 bases). Germline CDR1 reads SGHTA; CDR2 reads FQGNSA. The V end was cut by 1 base, the J end by 0 bases, with 19 bases between. CDR3 length: 18 residues. CDR3 amino acids: CASSLGAAWRGSSYEQYF. The CDR3 nucleotides are TGTGCCAGCAGCTTAGGGGCGGCATGGCGGGGAAGCTCCTACGAGCAGTACTTC. The full variable domain, with the rest looked up from reference TRBV7-2 and TRBJ2-7, is GAGVSQSPSNKVTEKGKDVELRCDPISGHTALYWYRQSLGQGLEFLIYFQGNSAPDKSGLPSDRFSAERTGGSVSTLTIQRTQQEDSAVYLCASSLGAAWRGSSYEQYFGPGTRLTVT.

J is TRBJ2-1 and V is TRBV18; TRBD2 matches 11 bases. This CDR3 is 15 amino acids long. Germline CDR1 and CDR2: KGHSH and LQKENI. V dropped 6 bases and J dropped 7; count of bases not matched to a gene: 8. CDR3 in amino acids: CASSPGTSGRNEQFF. The CDR3 bases are TGTGCCAGCTCCCCGGGTACTAGCGGGAGAAATGAGCAGTTCTTC.

This chain connects TRBV5-1 to TRBJ2-5, with 11 bases that match TRBD1. The J call may be wrong; the DNA end is better matched by TRBJ2-7. From germline, CDR1 is SGHRS and CDR2 YFSETQ. This CDR3 spans 15 amino acids. Here the CDR3 DNA reads TGCGCCAGCAGCTTGAGAGGGGACAGGGGGTACGAGCAGTACTTC. It codes for CASSLRGDRGYEQYF.

With respect to this clone: The junction differs from germline at one of its ends, possibly a read error. V and J are TRBV4-1 and TRBJ2-7, with 7 nucleotides matching TRBD1. Germline V lookup: CDR1 MGHRA, CDR2 YSYEKL. This CDR3 is built from 14 residues. CDR3 loop: CAGSQMTGPYEQYF. CDR3 nucleotide sequence: TGCGCCGGCAGCCAAATGACAGGGCCCTACGAGCAGTACTTC.

The chain is built from TRBV10-1 and TRBJ2-2; D is uncertain. Trimming took 2 bases from V and 3 from J, leaving 7 bases between them. The CDR3 loop spans 14 amino acids. Germline CDR1 and CDR2: WNHNN and SYGVQD (reference sequence). DNA for the CDR3: TGCGCCAGCAGTGAGATAGCAGACACCGGGGAGCTGTTTTTT. Its translation: CASSEIADTGELFF.